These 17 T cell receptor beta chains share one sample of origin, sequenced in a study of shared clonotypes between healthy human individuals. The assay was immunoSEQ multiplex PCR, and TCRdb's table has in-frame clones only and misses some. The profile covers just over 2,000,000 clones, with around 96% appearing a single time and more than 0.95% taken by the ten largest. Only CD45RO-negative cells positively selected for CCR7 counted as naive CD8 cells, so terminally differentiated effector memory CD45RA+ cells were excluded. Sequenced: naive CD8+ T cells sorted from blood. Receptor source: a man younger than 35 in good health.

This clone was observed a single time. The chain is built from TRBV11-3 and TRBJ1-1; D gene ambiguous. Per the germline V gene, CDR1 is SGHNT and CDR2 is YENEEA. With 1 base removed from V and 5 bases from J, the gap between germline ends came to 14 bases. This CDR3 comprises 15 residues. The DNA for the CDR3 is TGTGCCAGCAGCTTAGTGAGGAGGCGATCAACTGAAGCTTTCTTT. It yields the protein CASSLVRRRSTEAFF.

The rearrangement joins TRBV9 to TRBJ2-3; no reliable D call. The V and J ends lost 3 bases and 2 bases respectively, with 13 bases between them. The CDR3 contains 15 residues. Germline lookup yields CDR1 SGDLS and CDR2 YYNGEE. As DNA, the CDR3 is TGTGCCAGCAGCGCCGAACCAAGTGCCACAGATACGCAGTATTTT. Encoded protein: CASSAEPSATDTQYF. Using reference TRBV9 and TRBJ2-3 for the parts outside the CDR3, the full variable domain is DSGVTQTPKHLITATGQRVTLRCSPRSGDLSVYWYQQSLDQGLQFLIQYYNGEERAKGNILERFSAQQFPDLHSELNLSSLELGDSALYFCASSAEPSATDTQYFGPGTRLTVL.

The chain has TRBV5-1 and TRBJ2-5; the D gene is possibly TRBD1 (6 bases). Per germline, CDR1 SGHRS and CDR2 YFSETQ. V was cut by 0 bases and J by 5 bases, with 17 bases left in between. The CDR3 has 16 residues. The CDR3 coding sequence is TGCGCCAGCAGCTTGGGTCAACAGGGAGCACATGAGACCCAGTACTTC. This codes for CASSLGQQGAHETQYF.

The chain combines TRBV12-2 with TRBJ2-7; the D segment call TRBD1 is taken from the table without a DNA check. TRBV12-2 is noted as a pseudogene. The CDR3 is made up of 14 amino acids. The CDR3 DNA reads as TGTGCAAGTCGCCACCGGGACAGGGGGTACGAGCAGTACTTC. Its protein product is CASRHRDRGYEQYF.

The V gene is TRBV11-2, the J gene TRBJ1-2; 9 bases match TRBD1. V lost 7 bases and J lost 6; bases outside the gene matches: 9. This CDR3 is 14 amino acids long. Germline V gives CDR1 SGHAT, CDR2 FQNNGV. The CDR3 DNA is TGTGCCAGCACAGTACCCGGGACAGGGAATGGCTACACCTTC. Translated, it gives CASTVPGTGNGYTF.

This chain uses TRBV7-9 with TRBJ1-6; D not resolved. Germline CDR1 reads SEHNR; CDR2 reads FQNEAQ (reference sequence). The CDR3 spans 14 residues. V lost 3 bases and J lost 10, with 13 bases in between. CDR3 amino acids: CASSFGLDGSPLHF. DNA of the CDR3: TGTGCCAGCAGCTTCGGCCTGGACGGGTCACCCCTCCACTTT.

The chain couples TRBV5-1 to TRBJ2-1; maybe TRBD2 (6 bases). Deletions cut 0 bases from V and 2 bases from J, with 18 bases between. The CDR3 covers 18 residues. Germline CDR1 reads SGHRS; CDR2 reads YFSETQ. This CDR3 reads CASSLGVQRALTYNEQFF. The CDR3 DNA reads TGCGCCAGCAGCTTGGGGGTCCAGCGGGCACTAACCTACAATGAGCAGTTCTTC.

CDR3 loop: CASSGTGRETQYF. The DNA of the CDR3 is TGTGCCAGCAGCGGGACAGGTAGAGAGACCCAGTACTTC. V is TRBV27 and J is TRBJ2-5; 8 bases match TRBD1. Losses at the gene ends were 6 bases for V and 4 bases for J; bases not matched to a gene: 4. Germline CDR1 MNHEY, CDR2 SMNVEV (reference sequence). This CDR3 is built from 13 residues.

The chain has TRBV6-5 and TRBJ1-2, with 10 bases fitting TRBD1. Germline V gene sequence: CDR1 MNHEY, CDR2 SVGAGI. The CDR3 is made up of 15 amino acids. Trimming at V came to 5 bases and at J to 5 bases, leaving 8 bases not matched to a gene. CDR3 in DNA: TGTGCCAGCAGTACGGACAGGGGGAAGAGTTATGGCTACACCTTC. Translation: CASSTDRGKSYGYTF.

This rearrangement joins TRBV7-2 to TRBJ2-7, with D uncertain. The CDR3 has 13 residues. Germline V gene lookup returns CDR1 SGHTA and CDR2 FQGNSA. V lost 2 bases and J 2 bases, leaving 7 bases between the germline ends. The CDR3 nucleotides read TGTGCCAGCAGCTTACGAGAGACCTACGAGCAGTACTTC. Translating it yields CASSLRETYEQYF. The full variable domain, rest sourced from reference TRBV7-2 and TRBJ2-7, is GAGVSQSPSNKVTEKGKDVELRCDPISGHTALYWYRQSLGQGLEFLIYFQGNSAPDKSGLPSDRFSAERTGGSVSTLTIQRTQQEDSAVYLCASSLRETYEQYFGPGTRLTVT.

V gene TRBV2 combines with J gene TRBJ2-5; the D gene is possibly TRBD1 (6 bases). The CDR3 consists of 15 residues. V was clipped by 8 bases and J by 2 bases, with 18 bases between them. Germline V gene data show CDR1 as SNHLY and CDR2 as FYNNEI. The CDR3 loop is CASYIQGLAQETQYF. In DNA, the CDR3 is TGTGCCAGCTATATACAGGGTTTGGCTCAAGAGACCCAGTACTTC. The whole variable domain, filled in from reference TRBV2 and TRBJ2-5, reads EPEVTQTPSHQVTQMGQEVILRCVPISNHLYFYWYRQILGQKVEFLVSFYNNEISEKSEIFDDQFSVERPDGSNFTLKIRSTKLEDSAMYFCASYIQGLAQETQYFGPGTRLLVL.

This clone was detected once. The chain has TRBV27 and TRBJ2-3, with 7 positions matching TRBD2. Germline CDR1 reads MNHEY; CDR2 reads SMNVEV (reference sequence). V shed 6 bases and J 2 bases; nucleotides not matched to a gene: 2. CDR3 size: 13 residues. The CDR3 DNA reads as TGTGCCAGCAGAACTAGCGACACAGATACGCAGTATTTT. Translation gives CASRTSDTDTQYF.

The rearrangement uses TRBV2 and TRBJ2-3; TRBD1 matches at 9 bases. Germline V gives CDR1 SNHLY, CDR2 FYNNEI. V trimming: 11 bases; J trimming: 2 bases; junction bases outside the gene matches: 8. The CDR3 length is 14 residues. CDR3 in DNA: TGTGCCGGAGAAAGGACAGGGGACACAGATACGCAGTATTTT. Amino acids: CAGERTGDTDTQYF.

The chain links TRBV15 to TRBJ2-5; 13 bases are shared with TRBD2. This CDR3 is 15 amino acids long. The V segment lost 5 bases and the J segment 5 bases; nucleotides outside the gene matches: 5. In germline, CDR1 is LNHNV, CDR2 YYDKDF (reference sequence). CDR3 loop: CATSGGLAGVETQYF. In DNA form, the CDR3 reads TGTGCCACCAGCGGTGGACTAGCGGGGGTGGAGACCCAGTACTTC. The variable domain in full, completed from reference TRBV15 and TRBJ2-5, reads DAMVIQNPRYQVTQFGKPVTLSCSQTLNHNVMYWYQQKSSQAPKLLFHYYDKDFNNEADTPDNFQSRRPNTSFCFLDIRSPGLGDTAMYLCATSGGLAGVETQYFGPGTRLLVL.

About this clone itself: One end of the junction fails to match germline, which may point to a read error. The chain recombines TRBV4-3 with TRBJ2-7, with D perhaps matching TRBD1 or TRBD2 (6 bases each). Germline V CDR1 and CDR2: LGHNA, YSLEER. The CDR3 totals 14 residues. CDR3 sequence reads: CASSPFADRGPKGF. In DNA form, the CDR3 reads TGCGCCAGCAGCCCCTTTGCGGACCGGGGGCCGAAAGGCTTC.

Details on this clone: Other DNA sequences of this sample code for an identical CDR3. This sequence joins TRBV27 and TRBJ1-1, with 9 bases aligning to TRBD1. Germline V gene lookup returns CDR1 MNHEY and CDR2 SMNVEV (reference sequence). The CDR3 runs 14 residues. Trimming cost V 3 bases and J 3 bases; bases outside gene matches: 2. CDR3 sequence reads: CASSLGQGYTEAFF. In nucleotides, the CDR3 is TGTGCCAGCAGTTTGGGACAGGGTTACACTGAAGCTTTCTTT.

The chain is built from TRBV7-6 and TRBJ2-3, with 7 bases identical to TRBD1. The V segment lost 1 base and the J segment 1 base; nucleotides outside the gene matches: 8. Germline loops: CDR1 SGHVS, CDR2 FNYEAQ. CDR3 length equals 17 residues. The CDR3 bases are TGTGCCAGCAGCTTAGTCCCGGCAGGGGGTGGCACAGATACGCAGTATTTT. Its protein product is CASSLVPAGGGTDTQYF.